This is a list of T cell receptor beta chains from one sample in a study of PD-1 blockade in classical Hodgkin lymphoma. Method: immunoSEQ multiplex PCR; TCRdb's copy keeps in-frame clones and lacks some. The sample carries roughly 30,000 clones, around 85% recorded once. The starting material was CD4+ T cells from blood, obtained before the fourth cycle of nivolumab. Receptor source: a human donor with classical Hodgkin lymphoma. The CDR3 runs from the conserved cysteine through the conserved F or W. A D gene is named only where the DNA matches it firmly. The size of a clone is reported for some rows only, either as once, few or many, or as a class for expanded clones.

>TRBJ1-1|-|TRBV7-9|-
TGTGCCAGCAGCTTTCCCGGGGGGACTGAAGCTTTCTTT
CASSFPGGTEAFF
>TRBJ2-5|-|TRBV7-7|-
TGTGCTAGCAGCTTAAGGTTGGGCCAAGAGACCCAGTACTTC
CASSLRLGQETQYF
>TRBJ1-2|-|TRBV7-9|-
TGTGCCAGCAGCACGGTCCACAGCGGCTACACCTTC
CASSTVHSGYTF
>TRBJ2-5|-|TRBV7-6|-
TGTGCCAGCAGCCTAATGGCCAGGGCGGAGACCCAGTACTTC
CASSLMARAETQYF
>TRBJ2-3|-|TRBV18|-
TGTGCCAGCTCAGCGACAGACTCAGATACGCAGTATTTT
CASSATDSDTQYF
>TRBJ2-1|TRBD1|TRBV11-1|-
TGTGCCAGCAGCCCTCGGACAGGGGGTGGTGAGCAGTTCTTC
CASSPRTGGGEQFF
>TRBJ1-6|-|TRBV6-5|-
TGTGCCAGCAGTTACAGGGGGGCTTCACCCCTCCACTTT
CASSYRGASPLHF
>TRBJ2-3|-|TRBV6-5|few
TGTGCCAGCAGACTTTCGGGACCCTCCCAGGATACGCAGTATTTT
CASRLSGPSQDTQYF
>TRBJ1-4|TRBD1|TRBV9|few
TGTGCCAGCAGCTTCGGACAGGGAGGTGAAAAACTGTTTTTT
CASSFGQGGEKLFF
>TRBJ1-1|TRBD1|TRBV28|-
TGTGCCAGCAGTCTTCGACAGGGGGCCCTCACTGAAGCTTTCTTT
CASSLRQGALTEAFF
>TRBJ1-6|-|TRBV7-6|few
TGTGCCAGCAGCTCGCGACAGATTTCACCCCTCCACTTT
CASSSRQISPLHF
>TRBJ2-2|-|TRBV5-8|-
TGTGCCAGCAGCTTGAGGGTACAGGGAACCGGGGAGCTGTTTTTT
CASSLRVQGTGELFF
>TRBJ1-1|TRBD1|TRBV28|-
TGTGCCAGCAGTTTATATGAGGGGACAGGGGGAAACACTGAAGCTTTCTTT
CASSLYEGTGGNTEAFF
>TRBJ2-1|TRBD1|TRBV23-1|once
TGCGCCAGCAGTCTAATCGGGACAGCCCACTACAATGAGCAGTTCTTC
CASSLIGTAHYNEQFF
>TRBJ1-1|TRBD1|TRBV4-1|-
TGCGCCAGCAGCCAAACACGGGACAGGGTATCTGAAGCTTTCTTT
CASSQTRDRVSEAFF